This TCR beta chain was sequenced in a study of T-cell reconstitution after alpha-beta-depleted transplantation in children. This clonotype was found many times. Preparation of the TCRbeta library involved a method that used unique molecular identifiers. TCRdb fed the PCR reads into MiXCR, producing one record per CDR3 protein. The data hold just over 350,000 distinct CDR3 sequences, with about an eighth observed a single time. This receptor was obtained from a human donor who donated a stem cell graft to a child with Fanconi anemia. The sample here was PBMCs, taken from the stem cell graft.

CDR3 in DNA: TGCGCCAGCAGCCAAGATCCAGGGATTCACACTGAAGCTTTCTTT. This codes for CASSQDPGIHTEAFF. V usage is TRBV4-3 and J usage is TRBJ1-1; D is perhaps TRBD1 (5 bases). Germline CDR1 LGHNA, CDR2 YSLEER. The CDR3 spans 15 residues. The V end lost 0 bases, the J end lost 3 bases, and 11 bases lay between the germline ends.